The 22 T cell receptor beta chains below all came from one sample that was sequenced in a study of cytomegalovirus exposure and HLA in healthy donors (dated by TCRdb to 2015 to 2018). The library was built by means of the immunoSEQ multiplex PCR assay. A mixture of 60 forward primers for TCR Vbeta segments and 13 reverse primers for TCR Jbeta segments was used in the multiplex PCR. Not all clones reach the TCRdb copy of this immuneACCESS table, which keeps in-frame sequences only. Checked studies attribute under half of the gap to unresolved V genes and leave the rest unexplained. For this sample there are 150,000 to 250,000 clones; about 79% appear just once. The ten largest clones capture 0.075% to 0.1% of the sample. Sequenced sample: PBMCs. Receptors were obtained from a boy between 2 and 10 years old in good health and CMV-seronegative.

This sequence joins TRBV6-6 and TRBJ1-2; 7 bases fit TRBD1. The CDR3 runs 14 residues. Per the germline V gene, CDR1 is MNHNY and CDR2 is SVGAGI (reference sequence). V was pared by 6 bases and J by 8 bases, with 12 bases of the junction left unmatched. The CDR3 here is CASSHLTGPGGYTF. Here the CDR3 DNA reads TGTGCCAGCAGCCATTTGACAGGGCCGGGGGGCTACACCTTC.

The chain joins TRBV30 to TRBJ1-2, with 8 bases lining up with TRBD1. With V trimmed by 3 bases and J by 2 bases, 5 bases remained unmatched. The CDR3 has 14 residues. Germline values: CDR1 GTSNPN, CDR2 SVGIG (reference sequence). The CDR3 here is CAWSPRGRNYGYTF. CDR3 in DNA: TGTGCCTGGAGCCCCAGGGGGCGAAACTATGGCTACACCTTC.

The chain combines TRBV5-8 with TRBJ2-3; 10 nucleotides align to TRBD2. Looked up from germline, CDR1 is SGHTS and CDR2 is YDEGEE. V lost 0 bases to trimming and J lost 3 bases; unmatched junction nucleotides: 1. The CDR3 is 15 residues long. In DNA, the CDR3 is TGTGCCAGCAGCTTGGAACTAGCGGGGACAGATACGCAGTATTTT. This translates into CASSLELAGTDTQYF.

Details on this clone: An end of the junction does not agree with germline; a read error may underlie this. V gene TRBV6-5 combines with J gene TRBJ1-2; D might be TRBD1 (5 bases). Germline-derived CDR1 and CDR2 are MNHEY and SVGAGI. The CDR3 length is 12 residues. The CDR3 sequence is CDSSPRGDGYTF. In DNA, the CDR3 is TGTGACAGCAGTCCCCGCGGGGACGGCTACACCTTC.

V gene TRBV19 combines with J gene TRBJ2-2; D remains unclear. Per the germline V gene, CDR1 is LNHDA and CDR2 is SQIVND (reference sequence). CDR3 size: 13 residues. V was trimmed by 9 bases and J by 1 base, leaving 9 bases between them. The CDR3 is CARAALNTGELFF. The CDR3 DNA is TGTGCCAGGGCCGCCCTGAACACCGGGGAGCTGTTTTTT.

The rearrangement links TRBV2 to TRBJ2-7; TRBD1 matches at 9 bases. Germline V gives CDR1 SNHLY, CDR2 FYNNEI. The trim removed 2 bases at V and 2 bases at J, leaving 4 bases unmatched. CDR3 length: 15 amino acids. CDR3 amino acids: CASSESGTGTYEQYF. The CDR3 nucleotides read TGTGCCAGCAGTGAATCCGGGACAGGGACCTACGAGCAGTACTTC.

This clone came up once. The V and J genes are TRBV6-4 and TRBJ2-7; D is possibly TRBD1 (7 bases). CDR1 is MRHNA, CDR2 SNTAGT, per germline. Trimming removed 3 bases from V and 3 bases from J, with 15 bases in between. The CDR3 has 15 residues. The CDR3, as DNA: TGTGCCAGCAGTGAGGAGGGGGCACCCGGCTACGAGCAGTACTTC. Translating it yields CASSEEGAPGYEQYF.

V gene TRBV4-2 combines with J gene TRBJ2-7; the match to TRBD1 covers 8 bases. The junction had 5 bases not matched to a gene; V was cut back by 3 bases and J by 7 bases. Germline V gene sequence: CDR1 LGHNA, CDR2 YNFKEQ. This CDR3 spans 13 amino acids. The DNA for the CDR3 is TGTGCCAGCAGCCATCCAGGGGGCGGGGAGCAGTACTTC. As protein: CASSHPGGGEQYF.

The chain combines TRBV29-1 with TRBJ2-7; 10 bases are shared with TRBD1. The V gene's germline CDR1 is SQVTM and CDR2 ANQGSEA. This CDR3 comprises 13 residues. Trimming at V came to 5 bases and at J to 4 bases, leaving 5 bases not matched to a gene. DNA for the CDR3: TGCAGCGTTTCCCGGACAGGGGGGTACGAGCAGTACTTC. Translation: CSVSRTGGYEQYF.

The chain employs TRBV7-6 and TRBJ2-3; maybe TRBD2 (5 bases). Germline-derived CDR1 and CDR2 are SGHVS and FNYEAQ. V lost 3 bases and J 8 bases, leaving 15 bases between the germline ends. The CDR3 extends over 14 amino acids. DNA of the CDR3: TGTGCCAGCAGCTTGGGATATACTAGTTTTACGCAGTATTTT. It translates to CASSLGYTSFTQYF.

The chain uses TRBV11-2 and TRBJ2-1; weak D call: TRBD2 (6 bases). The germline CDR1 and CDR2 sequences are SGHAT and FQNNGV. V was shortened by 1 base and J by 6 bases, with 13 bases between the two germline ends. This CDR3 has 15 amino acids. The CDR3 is CASSLVAGLTNEQFF. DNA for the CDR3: TGTGCCAGCAGCTTAGTTGCGGGGTTGACCAATGAGCAGTTCTTC.

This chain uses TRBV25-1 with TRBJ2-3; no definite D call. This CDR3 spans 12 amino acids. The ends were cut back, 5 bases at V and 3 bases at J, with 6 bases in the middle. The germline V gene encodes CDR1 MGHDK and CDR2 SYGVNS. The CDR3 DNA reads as TGTGCCAGCAGTCCAGGAACAGATACGCAGTATTTT. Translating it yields CASSPGTDTQYF.

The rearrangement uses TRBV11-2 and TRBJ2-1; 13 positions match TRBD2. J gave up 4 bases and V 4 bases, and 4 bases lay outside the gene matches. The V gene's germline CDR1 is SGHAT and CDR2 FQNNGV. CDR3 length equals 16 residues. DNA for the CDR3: TGTGCCAGCAGCTCGCGACTAGCGGGGGGTTACAATGAGCAGTTCTTC. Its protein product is CASSSRLAGGYNEQFF.

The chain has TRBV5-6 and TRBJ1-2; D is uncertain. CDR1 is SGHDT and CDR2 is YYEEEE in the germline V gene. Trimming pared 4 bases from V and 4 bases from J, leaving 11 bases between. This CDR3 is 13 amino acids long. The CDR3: CASSKQLFYGYTF. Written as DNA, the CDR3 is TGTGCCAGCAGCAAACAGCTTTTCTATGGCTACACCTTC.

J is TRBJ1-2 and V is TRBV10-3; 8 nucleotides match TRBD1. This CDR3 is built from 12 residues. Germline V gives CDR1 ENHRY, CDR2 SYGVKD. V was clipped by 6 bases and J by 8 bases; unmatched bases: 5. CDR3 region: CAIRTGEQGYTF. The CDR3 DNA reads TGTGCCATCAGGACAGGGGAACAAGGCTACACCTTC.

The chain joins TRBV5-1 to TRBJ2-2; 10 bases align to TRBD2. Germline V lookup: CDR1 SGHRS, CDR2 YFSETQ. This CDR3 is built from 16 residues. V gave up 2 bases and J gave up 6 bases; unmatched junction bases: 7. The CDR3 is CASSFSGLAGAGELFF. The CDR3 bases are TGCGCCAGCAGCTTCTCAGGGCTAGCGGGGGCCGGGGAGCTGTTTTTT.

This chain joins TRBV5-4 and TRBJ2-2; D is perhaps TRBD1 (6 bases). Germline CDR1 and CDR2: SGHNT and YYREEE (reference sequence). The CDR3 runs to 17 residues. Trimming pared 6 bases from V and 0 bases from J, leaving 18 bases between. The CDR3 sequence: CASTFAGGRTNTGELFF. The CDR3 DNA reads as TGTGCCAGCACCTTTGCTGGGGGCAGGACGAACACCGGGGAGCTGTTTTTT.

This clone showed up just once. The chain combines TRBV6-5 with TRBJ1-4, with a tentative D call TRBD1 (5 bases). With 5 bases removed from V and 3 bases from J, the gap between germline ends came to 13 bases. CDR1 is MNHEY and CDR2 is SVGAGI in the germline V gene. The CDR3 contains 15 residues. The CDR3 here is CASSPRRAPNEKLFF. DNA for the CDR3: TGTGCCAGCAGTCCCCGCAGGGCGCCTAATGAAAAACTGTTTTTT.

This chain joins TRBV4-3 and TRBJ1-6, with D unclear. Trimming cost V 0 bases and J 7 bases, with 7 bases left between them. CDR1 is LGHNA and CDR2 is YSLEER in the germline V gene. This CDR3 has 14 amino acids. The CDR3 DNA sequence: TGCGCCAGCAGCCAAGATCCCAGGAATTCACCCCTCCACTTT. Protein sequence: CASSQDPRNSPLHF.

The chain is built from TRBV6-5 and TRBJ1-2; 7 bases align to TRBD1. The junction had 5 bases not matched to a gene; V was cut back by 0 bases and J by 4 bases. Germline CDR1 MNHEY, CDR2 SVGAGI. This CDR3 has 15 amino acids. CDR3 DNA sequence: TGTGCCAGCAGTTACTCGACGCAGGGGGGCTATGGCTACACCTTC. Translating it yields CASSYSTQGGYGYTF.

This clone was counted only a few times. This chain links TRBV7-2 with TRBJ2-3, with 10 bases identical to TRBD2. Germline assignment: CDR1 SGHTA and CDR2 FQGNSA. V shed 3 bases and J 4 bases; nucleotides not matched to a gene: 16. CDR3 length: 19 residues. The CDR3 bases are TGTGCCAGCAGCTTGATGAGCGGGGGGGCCTCTCTTATCGCAGATACGCAGTATTTT. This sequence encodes CASSLMSGGASLIADTQYF. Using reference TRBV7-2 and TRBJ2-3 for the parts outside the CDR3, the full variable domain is GAGVSQSPSNKVTEKGKDVELRCDPISGHTALYWYRQSLGQGLEFLIYFQGNSAPDKSGLPSDRFSAERTGGSVSTLTIQRTQQEDSAVYLCASSLMSGGASLIADTQYFGPGTRLTVL.

The CDR3, as DNA: TGCGCCAGCAGCGCGTTGGGGGGGATATCTTCACCCCTCCACTTT. Translated: CASSALGGISSPLHF. The genes are TRBV5-1 and TRBJ1-6; the D gene is possibly TRBD1 (5 bases). CDR3 length: 15 amino acids. Germline CDR1 is SGHRS and CDR2 is YFSETQ. V was shortened by 4 bases and J by 9 bases, with 17 bases between the two germline ends.